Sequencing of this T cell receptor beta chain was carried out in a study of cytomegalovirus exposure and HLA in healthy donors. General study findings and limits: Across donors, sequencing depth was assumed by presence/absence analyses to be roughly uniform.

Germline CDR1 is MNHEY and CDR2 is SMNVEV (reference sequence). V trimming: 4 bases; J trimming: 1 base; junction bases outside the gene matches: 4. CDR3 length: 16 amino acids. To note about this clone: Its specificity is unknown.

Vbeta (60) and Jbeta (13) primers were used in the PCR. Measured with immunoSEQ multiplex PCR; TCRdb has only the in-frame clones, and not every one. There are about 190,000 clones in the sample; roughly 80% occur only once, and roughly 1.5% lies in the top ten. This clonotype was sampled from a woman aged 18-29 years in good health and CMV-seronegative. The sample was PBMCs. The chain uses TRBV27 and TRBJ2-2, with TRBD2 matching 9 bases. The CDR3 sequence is CASSSQRGVNTGELFF. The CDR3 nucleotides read TGTGCCAGCAGTTCCCAGCGGGGGGTGAACACCGGGGAGCTGTTTTTT.